This record concerns one T cell receptor beta chain sequence. Its matching antigen is unknown. This record comes from a study of OX40 agonist ivuxolimab in advanced cancers. Whole-study results and caveats: Relative to CD4+, CD8+ T cells held more expanded clones on average. At doses 0.1 to 3.0 mg/kg, CD4+ and CD8+ clones expanded.

Measured with immunoSEQ multiplex PCR; TCRdb has only the in-frame clones, and not every one. The repertoire has some 42,000 clones, 85% to 90% of them found once; the top ten carry approximately 5%. Looked up from germline, CDR1 is MNHNS and CDR2 is SASEGT. V lost 5 bases and J 1 base, leaving 12 bases between the germline ends. The CDR3 sequence is 15 residues long. The sample in question was CD4+ or CD8+ T cells sorted from blood, obtained in a trial of the OX40 agonist ivuxolimab. The J gene is TRBJ1-5, the V gene TRBV6-1, with unresolved D. This clonotype was obtained from an adult with an advanced solid tumor such as melanoma, head and neck, liver or kidney cancer. The CDR3 protein is CASSREDPSNQPQHF. CDR3 sequence (DNA): TGTGCCAGCAGTCGAGAGGACCCAAGCAATCAGCCCCAGCATTTT.